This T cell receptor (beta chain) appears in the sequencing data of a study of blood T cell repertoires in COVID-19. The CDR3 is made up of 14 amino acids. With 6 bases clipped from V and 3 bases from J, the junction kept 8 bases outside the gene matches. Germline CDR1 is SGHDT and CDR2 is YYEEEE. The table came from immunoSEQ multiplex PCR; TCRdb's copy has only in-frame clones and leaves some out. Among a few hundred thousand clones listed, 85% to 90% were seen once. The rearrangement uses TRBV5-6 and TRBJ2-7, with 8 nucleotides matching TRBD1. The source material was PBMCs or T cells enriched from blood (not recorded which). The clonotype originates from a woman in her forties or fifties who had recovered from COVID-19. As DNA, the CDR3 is TGTGCCAGCACCCCGGGACAGGAGCACTACGAGCAGTACTTC. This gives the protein CASTPGQEHYEQYF.